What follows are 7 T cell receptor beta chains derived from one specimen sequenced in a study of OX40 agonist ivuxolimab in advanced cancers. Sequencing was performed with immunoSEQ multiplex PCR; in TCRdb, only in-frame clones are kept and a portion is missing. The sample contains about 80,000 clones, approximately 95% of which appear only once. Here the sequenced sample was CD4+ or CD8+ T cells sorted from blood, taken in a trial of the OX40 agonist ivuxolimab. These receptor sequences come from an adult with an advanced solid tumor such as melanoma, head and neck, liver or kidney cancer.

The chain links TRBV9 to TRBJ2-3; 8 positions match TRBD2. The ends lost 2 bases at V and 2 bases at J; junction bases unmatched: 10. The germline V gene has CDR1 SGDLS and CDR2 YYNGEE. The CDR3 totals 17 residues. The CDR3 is CASSVSLAGGTTDTQYF. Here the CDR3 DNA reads TGTGCCAGCAGCGTTTCTCTTGCGGGAGGTACCACAGATACGCAGTATTTT.

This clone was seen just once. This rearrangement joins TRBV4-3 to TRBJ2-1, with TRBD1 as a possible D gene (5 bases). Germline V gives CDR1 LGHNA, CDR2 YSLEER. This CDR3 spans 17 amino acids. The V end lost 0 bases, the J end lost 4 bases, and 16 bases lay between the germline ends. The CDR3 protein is CASSQDLGAMGYNEQFF. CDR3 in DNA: TGCGCCAGCAGCCAAGATCTTGGGGCTATGGGGTACAATGAGCAGTTCTTC.

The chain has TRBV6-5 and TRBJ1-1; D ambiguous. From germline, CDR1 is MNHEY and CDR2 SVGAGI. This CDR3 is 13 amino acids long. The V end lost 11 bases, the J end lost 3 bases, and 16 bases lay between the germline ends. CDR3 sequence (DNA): TGTGCCCCCGTAAAACCGATTCACACTGAAGCTTTCTTT. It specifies CAPVKPIHTEAFF.

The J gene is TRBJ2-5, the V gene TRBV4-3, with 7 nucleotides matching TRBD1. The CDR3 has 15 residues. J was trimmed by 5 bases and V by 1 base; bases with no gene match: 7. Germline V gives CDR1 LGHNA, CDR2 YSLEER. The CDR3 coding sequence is TGCGCCAGCAGCCAAGCCCCGACAGGGCTCGAGACCCAGTACTTC. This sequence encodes CASSQAPTGLETQYF.

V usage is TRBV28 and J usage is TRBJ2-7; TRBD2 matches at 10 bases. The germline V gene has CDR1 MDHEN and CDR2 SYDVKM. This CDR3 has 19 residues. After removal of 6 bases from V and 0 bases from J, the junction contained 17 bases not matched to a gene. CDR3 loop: CASRYRDTYSGRYSYEQYF. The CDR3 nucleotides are TGTGCCAGCAGATACCGGGACACCTATAGCGGGAGGTACTCCTACGAGCAGTACTTC.

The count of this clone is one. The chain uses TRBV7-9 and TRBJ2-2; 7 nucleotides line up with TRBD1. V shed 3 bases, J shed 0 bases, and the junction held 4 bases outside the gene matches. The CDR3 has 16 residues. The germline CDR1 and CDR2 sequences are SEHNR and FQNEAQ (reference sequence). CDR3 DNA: TGTGCCAGCAGCTTTGGGCAGGGGGCGAACACCGGGGAGCTGTTTTTT. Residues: CASSFGQGANTGELFF.

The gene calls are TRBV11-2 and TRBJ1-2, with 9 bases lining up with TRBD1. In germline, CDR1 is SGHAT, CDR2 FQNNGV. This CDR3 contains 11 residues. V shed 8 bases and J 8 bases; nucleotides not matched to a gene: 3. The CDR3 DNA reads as TGTGCCAGCGGAACAGGGGGCGGCTACACCTTC. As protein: CASGTGGGYTF.